Below, 9 T cell receptor beta chains from the same sample are listed, as sequenced in a study of identical twins listed by TCRdb under 2016. Libraries were made using 5' RACE. The sequencer listed for this sample is Illumina HiSeq 2000. TCRdb cleaned the public reads at Q25 with fastp, built clones with MiXCR and kept in-frame beta chains. Every CDR3 protein is listed once, alongside the most common genes and DNA of its rows. The sample table contains about 890,000 distinct CDR3 sequences; only one count was recorded for 10% to 15% of them. About 1.5% of the sample lies in the top ten. These sequences were also reported in another study, on yellow fever vaccine responses in identical twins.

Sequenced material: PBMCs. These receptors were taken from a woman aged 18-29 years in good health.

This chain uses TRBV5-4 with TRBJ1-1; 7 nucleotides line up with TRBD1. The CDR3 has 13 amino acids. Germline-derived CDR1 and CDR2 are SGHNT and YYREEE (reference sequence). The trim removed 4 bases at V and 6 bases at J, leaving 6 bases unmatched. DNA for the CDR3: TGTGCCAGCAGCCCGGGACAGTATGCTGAAGCTTTCTTT. Translating gives CASSPGQYAEAFF.

The chain links TRBV20-1 to TRBJ2-2; no firm D call. With 0 bases removed from V and 1 base from J, the gap between germline ends came to 6 bases. The CDR3 has 14 residues. Germline loops: CDR1 DFQATT, CDR2 SNEGSKA (reference sequence). The CDR3 sequence is CSARDLRNTGELFF. The CDR3 DNA reads TGCAGTGCTAGAGATTTAAGGAACACCGGGGAGCTGTTTTTT.

This clonotype appeared a few times. The V call is TRBV24-1, the J call TRBJ2-4; 9 bases are a match to TRBD2. The CDR3 consists of 16 residues. Germline loops: CDR1 KGHDR, CDR2 SFDVKD. The J segment lost 8 bases and the V segment lost 3 bases, leaving 10 bases of the junction unmatched. CDR3 nucleotides: TGTGCCACCAGTGATCACACTAGCGGGTGGGAAGACATTCAGTACTTC. Translation gives CATSDHTSGWEDIQYF.

The rearrangement joins TRBV7-9 to TRBJ1-2; TRBD1 is a possible D gene (5 bases). The V gene's germline CDR1 is SEHNR and CDR2 FQNEAQ (reference sequence). The germline V and J ends were trimmed by 1 base and 2 bases, with 14 bases remaining between them. CDR3 length equals 16 residues. CDR3 bases: TGTGCCAGCAGCTTAGACGTGACAGCGAGAAACTATGGCTACACCTTC. Its protein product is CASSLDVTARNYGYTF.

The chain employs TRBV12-5 and TRBJ1-2, with D unresolved. Germline-derived CDR1 and CDR2 are LGHNT and FRNRAP. Trimming cost V 7 bases and J 6 bases, with 21 bases left between them. The CDR3 spans 15 residues. This CDR3 is CASAALNSALNGYTF. CDR3 sequence (DNA): TGTGCTAGTGCGGCGCTGAATTCAGCACTAAATGGCTACACCTTC.

This clonotype appeared many times. CDR3 loop: CASRVERSYGYTF. The DNA for the CDR3 is TGCGCCAGCAGGGTTGAAAGATCCTATGGCTACACCTTC. This rearrangement joins TRBV5-1 to TRBJ1-2; D not resolved. The CDR3 sequence is 13 residues long. CDR1 SGHRS and CDR2 YFSETQ come from the germline V gene. V dropped 5 bases and J dropped 4 bases, with 12 bases sitting between them.

V is TRBV20-1 and J is TRBJ2-3; no clear D gene. Germline CDR1 DFQATT, CDR2 SNEGSKA (reference sequence). Trimming took 0 bases from V and 4 from J, leaving 11 bases between them. The CDR3 has 14 amino acids. The CDR3 coding sequence is TGCAGTGCTAGAGATCCCCGGCTGTCAGATACGCAGTATTTT. Amino acid sequence: CSARDPRLSDTQYF.

This CDR3 is CASSQLGTSGNYEQYF. The CDR3 DNA reads as TGTGCCAGCAGTCAATTAGGGACTAGCGGGAACTACGAGCAGTACTTC. The chain employs TRBV14 and TRBJ2-7; 13 nucleotides align to TRBD2. J gave up 3 bases and V 6 bases, and 8 bases lay outside the gene matches. There are 16 residues in the CDR3. Germline lookup yields CDR1 SGHDN and CDR2 FVKESK.

The rearrangement uses TRBV7-8 and TRBJ1-1; 9 bases line up with TRBD1. In germline, CDR1 is SGHVS, CDR2 FQNEAQ. V lost 5 bases and J lost 5; bases outside the gene matches: 9. The CDR3 length is 15 residues. The CDR3 nucleotides are TGTGCCAGCAGCCCGGGGACAGGGAGTTATACTGAAGCTTTCTTT. This codes for CASSPGTGSYTEAFF.